The 25 T cell receptor beta chains below come from one sample, sequenced in a study of cytomegalovirus exposure and HLA in healthy donors. The study ran its PCR with 60 Vbeta and 13 Jbeta primers. Using immunoSEQ multiplex PCR, the repertoire was profiled, and TCRdb retains in-frame clones only, with some absent. The table has about 130,000 clones, around three quarters seen once. The material sequenced was PBMCs. Source of these receptors: a man aged 40-49 years in good health and CMV-seropositive.

The rearrangement links TRBV25-1 to TRBJ2-2; 7 bases map to TRBD2. CDR1 MGHDK and CDR2 SYGVNS come from the germline V gene. CDR3 length: 13 residues. The trim removed 7 bases at V and 6 bases at J, leaving 5 bases unmatched. CDR3 in amino acids: CASKTGGSGELFF. CDR3 nucleotide sequence: TGTGCCAGCAAGACGGGAGGATCCGGGGAGCTGTTTTTT.

The chain links TRBV27 to TRBJ2-2; possible D gene TRBD2, 5 bases. The CDR3 has 14 residues. Trimming took 2 bases from V and 7 from J, leaving 11 bases between them. Germline V gives CDR1 MNHEY, CDR2 SMNVEV (reference sequence). The CDR3 here is CASSLEGLGGELFF. DNA of the CDR3: TGTGCCAGCAGTTTAGAGGGTCTGGGCGGGGAGCTGTTTTTT.

The V call is TRBV5-1, the J call TRBJ2-7, with TRBD2 identical over 7 bases. There are 15 residues in the CDR3. The ends lost 0 bases at V and 6 bases at J; junction bases unmatched: 9. Germline loops: CDR1 SGHRS, CDR2 YFSETQ. The CDR3 loop reads CASSLEVAGGFEQYF. As DNA, the CDR3 is TGCGCCAGCAGCTTGGAGGTAGCGGGTGGGTTCGAGCAGTACTTC.

The V gene is TRBV9, the J gene TRBJ1-1; D call uncertain. V lost 3 bases, J lost 7 bases, and 13 bases lay in between. This CDR3 has 13 amino acids. Per the germline V gene, CDR1 is SGDLS and CDR2 is YYNGEE. The CDR3 protein is CASSALGDIEAFF. The CDR3 DNA reads TGTGCCAGCAGCGCGCTGGGCGACATTGAAGCTTTCTTT. Using reference TRBV9 and TRBJ1-1 for the parts outside the CDR3, the full variable domain is DSGVTQTPKHLITATGQRVTLRCSPRSGDLSVYWYQQSLDQGLQFLIQYYNGEERAKGNILERFSAQQFPDLHSELNLSSLELGDSALYFCASSALGDIEAFFGQGTRLTVV.

The chain recombines TRBV27 with TRBJ1-1; TRBD1 is a possible D gene (5 bases). V was trimmed by 6 bases and J by 4 bases, leaving 15 bases between them. The germline V gene encodes CDR1 MNHEY and CDR2 SMNVEV (reference sequence). The CDR3 is 14 residues long. The CDR3 sequence is CASRPGDKRTEAFF. In DNA, the CDR3 is TGTGCCAGCAGGCCGGGGGATAAACGCACTGAAGCTTTCTTT.

In its sample, this clone was seen many times. The chain recombines TRBV11-2 with TRBJ2-6, with 13 bases aligning to TRBD2. CDR3 length: 18 residues. The germline gives CDR1 SGHAT, CDR2 FQNNGV. Trimming removed 5 bases from V and 4 bases from J; junction bases left unmatched: 8. In nucleotides, the CDR3 is TGTGCCAGCAGCCAAGGACTAGCGGGAGCTCCCGGGGCCAACGTCCTGACTTTC. It yields the protein CASSQGLAGAPGANVLTF. The variable domain in full, completed from reference TRBV11-2 and TRBJ2-6, reads EAGVAQSPRYKIIEKRQSVAFWCNPISGHATLYWYQQILGQGPKLLIQFQNNGVVDDSQLPKDRFSAERLKGVDSTLKIQPAKLEDSAVYLCASSQGLAGAPGANVLTFGAGSRLTVL.

J is TRBJ2-7 and V is TRBV21-1; TRBD1, as called in the table, went unchecked against the DNA. TRBV21-1 is given as a pseudogene. The length of the CDR3 is 16 residues. The CDR3 bases are TGTGCCAGCACCGGGACAGGGGGTTATTCGGTCTACGAGCAGTACTTC. Translated: CASTGTGGYSVYEQYF.

J is TRBJ2-7 and V is TRBV5-5; 7 bases are a match to TRBD1. Unmatched junction bases numbered 2, after V lost 2 bases and J lost 3 bases. The V gene's germline CDR1 is SGHKS and CDR2 YYEKEE (reference sequence). The CDR3 contains 13 residues. The chain's CDR3 is CASSFSGGYEQYF. CDR3 nucleotide sequence: TGTGCCAGCAGCTTCTCAGGGGGCTACGAGCAGTACTTC.

The V call is TRBV5-8, the J call TRBJ1-1; the D gene is possibly TRBD1 (6 bases). With 0 bases removed from V and 1 base from J, the gap between germline ends came to 10 bases. The CDR3 sequence is 15 residues long. From germline, CDR1 is SGHTS and CDR2 YDEGEE. CDR3 bases: TGTGCCAGCAGCTTGGATGGGGGCGAGAACACTGAAGCTTTCTTT. This gives the protein CASSLDGGENTEAFF.

The V and J genes are TRBV5-1 and TRBJ2-7; 10 nucleotides align to TRBD1. J lost 5 bases, V lost 3 bases, and 8 bases had no gene match. This CDR3 spans 15 amino acids. Germline-derived CDR1 and CDR2 are SGHRS and YFSETQ. CDR3 bases: TGCGCCAGCAGCTGGGGCGGACAGGGGGGAAACGAGCAGTACTTC. It is translated as CASSWGGQGGNEQYF.

V is TRBV28 and J is TRBJ2-2; 14 nucleotides match TRBD2. Germline V gives CDR1 MDHEN, CDR2 SYDVKM. The CDR3 totals 16 residues. With V trimmed by 7 bases and J by 6 bases, 7 bases remained unmatched. This CDR3 is CASTPGGLAGAGELFF. The CDR3, as DNA: TGTGCCAGCACTCCGGGGGGACTAGCGGGAGCCGGGGAGCTGTTTTTT. The whole variable domain, filled in from reference TRBV28 and TRBJ2-2, reads DVKVTQSSRYLVKRTGEKVFLECVQDMDHENMFWYRQDPGLGLRLIYFSYDVKMKEKGDIPEGYSVSREKKERFSLILESASTNQTSMYLCASTPGGLAGAGELFFGEGSRLTVL.

Comments on this clone: The sample holds other DNA sequences that translate to the same CDR3. This chain links TRBV19 with TRBJ2-2, with TRBD1 identical over 7 bases. Germline lookup yields CDR1 LNHDA and CDR2 SQIVND (reference sequence). Trimming took 5 bases from V and 6 from J; bases not matched to a gene: 6. The CDR3 runs 14 residues. The chain's CDR3 is CASSRTGVSGELFF. CDR3 in DNA: TGTGCCAGTAGTCGAACAGGGGTGTCCGGGGAGCTGTTTTTT.

This chain links TRBV19 with TRBJ2-7; 9 bases are a match to TRBD1. This CDR3 has 13 amino acids. V shed 3 bases, J shed 7 bases, and the junction held 4 bases outside the gene matches. Germline V gene data show CDR1 as LNHDA and CDR2 as SQIVND (reference sequence). Here the CDR3 reads CASSMDRGREQYF. In DNA, the CDR3 is TGTGCCAGTAGTATGGACAGGGGCCGGGAGCAGTACTTC.

The rearrangement uses TRBV25-1 and TRBJ1-2; 11 bases match TRBD1. The CDR3 has 13 amino acids. CDR1 and CDR2 (germline): MGHDK, SYGVNS. V lost 5 bases to trimming and J lost 14 bases; unmatched junction nucleotides: 10. In DNA form, the CDR3 reads TGTGCCAGCAGTTCCCCCTGGACAGGGGGCAGAACCTTC. Encoded protein: CASSSPWTGGRTF.

This chain's CDR3 is CASSRGHPNEKLFF. The CDR3 region has the DNA TGTGCCAGCAGTCGGGGACATCCCAATGAAAAACTGTTTTTT. V and J are TRBV6-1 and TRBJ1-4; perhaps TRBD1 as D (6 bases). CDR1 is MNHNS, CDR2 SASEGT, per germline. The length of the CDR3 is 14 residues. The V and J ends lost 5 bases and 5 bases respectively, with 12 bases between them.

V and J are TRBV19 and TRBJ1-2, with a weak D call TRBD1 (5 bases). This CDR3 has 15 amino acids. CDR1 and CDR2 (germline): LNHDA, SQIVND (reference sequence). V was shortened by 3 bases and J by 8 bases, with 19 bases between the two germline ends. CDR3 sequence reads: CASSISGAAKYGYTF. The CDR3 DNA is TGTGCCAGTAGTATCTCTGGGGCGGCCAAGTACGGCTACACCTTC.

V gene TRBV7-9 combines with J gene TRBJ2-1; D unresolved. V lost 1 base to trimming and J lost 5 bases, with 6 bases between them. The CDR3 runs 13 residues. The germline V gene has CDR1 SEHNR and CDR2 FQNEAQ (reference sequence). CDR3 region: CASSLDVDNEQFF. The CDR3 region has the DNA TGTGCCAGCAGCTTAGATGTAGACAATGAGCAGTTCTTC.

The rearrangement uses TRBV30 and TRBJ1-5; tentative D call: TRBD1 (5 bases). There are 13 residues in the CDR3. Trimming removed 5 bases at V and 6 bases at J, with 14 bases between. Germline values: CDR1 GTSNPN, CDR2 SVGIG (reference sequence). CDR3 in DNA: TGTGCCTGGGGGGGGAGGGAGAGTCAGCCCCAGCATTTT. Amino acid sequence: CAWGGRESQPQHF.

A single count supports this clone. The chain is built from TRBV6-1 and TRBJ2-3, with TRBD2 matching over 10 bases. This CDR3 is 15 amino acids long. V shed 2 bases and J 4 bases; nucleotides not matched to a gene: 3. Germline CDR1 and CDR2: MNHNS and SASEGT. In nucleotides, the CDR3 is TGTGCCAGCAGTGAACCAGCGGGAGGGCCAGATACGCAGTATTTT. It is translated as CASSEPAGGPDTQYF.

CDR3 sequence: CASSFRLDPLQFF. The DNA for the CDR3 is TGTGCCAGCAGTTTCCGACTCGACCCGCTGCAGTTCTTC. The chain is built from TRBV27 and TRBJ2-1; D unclear. The CDR3 contains 13 residues. CDR1 and CDR2 from the germline V gene are MNHEY and SMNVEV (reference sequence). Trimming left V 3 bases short and J 12 bases short, with 15 bases between.

The V call is TRBV27, the J call TRBJ2-1; 10 positions match TRBD2. Unmatched junction bases numbered 8, after V lost 2 bases and J lost 4 bases. Germline CDR1 reads MNHEY; CDR2 reads SMNVEV (reference sequence). The CDR3 length is 17 residues. The chain's CDR3 is CASSLPTGLAFYNEQFF. For the CDR3, the DNA is TGTGCCAGCAGTTTACCTACGGGACTAGCGTTTTACAATGAGCAGTTCTTC.

The V call is TRBV7-2, the J call TRBJ1-5; D possibly corresponds to TRBD1 (5 bases). This CDR3 comprises 13 residues. Per the germline V gene, CDR1 is SGHTA and CDR2 is FQGNSA. V lost 5 bases, J lost 4 bases, and 9 bases lay in between. The CDR3 DNA reads TGTGCCAGCAGCACCGACAGAAATCAGCCCCAGCATTTT. Translating gives CASSTDRNQPQHF. Full variable domain (outside the CDR3, taken from reference TRBV7-2 and TRBJ1-5): GAGVSQSPSNKVTEKGKDVELRCDPISGHTALYWYRQSLGQGLEFLIYFQGNSAPDKSGLPSDRFSAERTGGSVSTLTIQRTQQEDSAVYLCASSTDRNQPQHFGDGTRLSIL.

V is TRBV2 and J is TRBJ1-5, with no clear D. Germline loops: CDR1 SNHLY, CDR2 FYNNEI. Deletions cut 11 bases from V and 0 bases from J, with 14 bases between. This CDR3 is 14 amino acids long. The DNA for the CDR3 is TGTGCCGGCACCACAGTCTATAGCAATCAGCCCCAGCATTTT. Its translation: CAGTTVYSNQPQHF.

This rearrangement joins TRBV29-1 to TRBJ2-7, with TRBD2 matching over 11 bases. The CDR3 is 16 residues long. V trimming: 7 bases; J trimming: 5 bases; junction bases outside the gene matches: 16. Germline assignment: CDR1 SQVTM and CDR2 ANQGSEA. CDR3 nucleotides: TGCAGCGCCTACTCTGGACTAGCGGGCCGCGCCGACGAGCAGTACTTC. Protein: CSAYSGLAGRADEQYF.

The sample holds a few counts of this clone. The chain carries TRBV5-1 and TRBJ2-3, with TRBD1 matching over 7 bases. The CDR3 extends over 13 amino acids. Germline CDR1 is SGHRS and CDR2 is YFSETQ. V dropped 4 bases and J dropped 6; count of bases not matched to a gene: 5. Written as DNA, the CDR3 is TGCGCCAGCAGCCAGACAGGGACGGATACGCAGTATTTT. Its translation: CASSQTGTDTQYF.